This T cell receptor beta chain stems from a study of a mutant IDH1 vaccine in newly diagnosed glioma. The overall study: Vaccination followed radiotherapy alone by 4-6 weeks, or accompanied temozolomide cycles. The sex distribution of treated patients was around 60% male and around 40% female, with a mean age of around 40 years. Standard pretreatment was either radiotherapy, temozolomide, or, for most, radiochemotherapy with temozolomide.

In regard to this clone: Its antigen remains unidentified.

The time point denotes: week 35, safety follow-up. Vaccination comprised doses that each held 300 ug of mutant IDH1 20-mer peptide, plus topical imiquimod. Patients carried new grade 3 or 4 IDH1-mutant astrocytomas lacking nuclear ATRX. Germline V gene data show CDR1 as MGHRA and CDR2 as YSYEKL. J lost 5 bases, V lost 0 bases, and 3 bases had no gene match. This CDR3 contains 15 residues. Clones were read by immunoSEQ multiplex PCR, and TCRdb kept only the in-frame ones, dropping some. Among roughly 26,000 clones listed, around 78% were seen once. This chain uses TRBV4-1 with TRBJ2-1; 8 nucleotides align to TRBD2. The receptor comes from a man younger than 40 with glioma. The input for sequencing was PBMCs, taken from a glioma patient whose treatment included an IDH1 peptide vaccine. Here the CDR3 reads CASSQDELADNEQFF. CDR3 bases: TGCGCCAGCAGCCAAGATGAACTAGCGGACAATGAGCAGTTCTTC.